The 7 T cell receptor beta chains in this list originate from one sample, sequenced in a study of control samples from healthy donors and cancer patients. Sequenced by immunoSEQ multiplex PCR; TCRdb stores in-frame clones only, minus some. The sample includes about 89,000 clones, around nine tenths of them seen just once. Sequences were obtained from blood. The receptors come from a young man in good health.

J is TRBJ2-3 and V is TRBV7-2, with D tentatively TRBD2 (5 bases). The CDR3 is 16 residues long. Trimming removed 5 bases at V and 5 bases at J, with 20 bases between. Germline V gives CDR1 SGHTA, CDR2 FQGNSA. The CDR3 nucleotides are TGTGCCAGCAGCATCCCACTAGGGCAAGGTATAGATACGCAGTATTTT. Encoded protein: CASSIPLGQGIDTQYF.

The gene calls are TRBV5-1 and TRBJ2-5; 10 nucleotides line up with TRBD1. Germline CDR1 and CDR2: SGHRS and YFSETQ. This CDR3 spans 15 amino acids. The junction had 6 bases not matched to a gene; V was cut back by 5 bases and J by 2 bases. The CDR3 loop is CASSGQGGIQETQYF. The CDR3, as DNA: TGCGCCAGCAGTGGACAGGGGGGCATTCAAGAGACCCAGTACTTC.

This rearrangement joins TRBV10-3 to TRBJ2-3, with 8 bases identical to TRBD1. J was trimmed by 3 bases and V by 3 bases; bases with no gene match: 5. The CDR3 is made up of 15 amino acids. The germline gives CDR1 ENHRY, CDR2 SYGVKD. CDR3 nucleotide sequence: TGTGCCATCAGTGACCCGACAGGGGATACAGATACGCAGTATTTT. As protein: CAISDPTGDTDTQYF.

V and J are TRBV10-3 and TRBJ1-2; a weak D match, TRBD1 (5 bases). The CDR3 has 15 residues. Trimming cost V 11 bases and J 0 bases, with 19 bases left between them. CDR1 ENHRY and CDR2 SYGVKD come from the germline V gene. CDR3 nucleotides: TGTGCCTCCTGGGGGGGGGACCCAGCTAACTATGGCTACACCTTC. Translating it yields CASWGGDPANYGYTF.

This clone is a singleton in its sample. The CDR3 is CASSQDIVLANTEAFF. The CDR3 DNA follows: TGTGCCAGCAGCCAAGACATAGTGCTGGCGAACACTGAAGCTTTCTTT. This sequence joins TRBV14 and TRBJ1-1; D unclear. CDR3 length: 16 residues. Germline assignment: CDR1 SGHDN and CDR2 FVKESK. V was shortened by 0 bases and J by 1 base, with 12 bases between the two germline ends.

In its sample, this clone was seen once. This rearrangement joins TRBV3-1 (or the pseudogene TRBV3-2) to TRBJ1-2; tentative D call: TRBD1 (5 bases). This CDR3 has 13 amino acids. CDR1 is LGHDT and CDR2 is YNNKEL in the germline V gene (reference sequence). Trimming removed 1 base at V and 5 bases at J, with 8 bases between. CDR3 sequence: CASSQARTYGYTF. CDR3 sequence (DNA): TGTGCCAGCAGCCAAGCCCGGACATATGGCTACACCTTC.

The genes are TRBV11-2 and TRBJ1-6; 7 bases fit TRBD1. CDR3 length equals 14 residues. From germline, CDR1 is SGHAT and CDR2 FQNNGV. V lost 5 bases and J lost 4; bases outside the gene matches: 2. The CDR3 DNA reads as TGTGCCAGCAGCGACAGGGCTTATAATTCACCCCTCCACTTT. Translating it yields CASSDRAYNSPLHF.